The entry that follows covers one TCR beta chain sequence. This CDR3 is 11 amino acids long. Germline V gene sequence: CDR1 LNHDA, CDR2 SQIVND (reference sequence). Trimming removed 10 bases from V and 8 bases from J, with 14 bases in between. The sample originates from a study of blood T cell repertoires in COVID-19. Authors' processing steps: Amplification of reference gene primers was used by the study to estimate nucleated cell counts. Sequencing was performed with immunoSEQ multiplex PCR; in TCRdb, only in-frame clones are kept and a portion is missing. V and J calls and clone size are copied from that table; D and trimming were computed from the DNA. Of around 100,000 clones in the sample, roughly 92% were seen once.

Input material: peripheral blood. This TCR was sampled from a woman aged 45 to 65 with COVID-19, enrolled during active disease. The rearrangement joins TRBV19 to TRBJ1-2, with D maybe TRBD1 (5 bases). The DNA of the CDR3 is TGTGCCACTAATAAGGGGTACGGCTACACCTTC. Its translation is CATNKGYGYTF.